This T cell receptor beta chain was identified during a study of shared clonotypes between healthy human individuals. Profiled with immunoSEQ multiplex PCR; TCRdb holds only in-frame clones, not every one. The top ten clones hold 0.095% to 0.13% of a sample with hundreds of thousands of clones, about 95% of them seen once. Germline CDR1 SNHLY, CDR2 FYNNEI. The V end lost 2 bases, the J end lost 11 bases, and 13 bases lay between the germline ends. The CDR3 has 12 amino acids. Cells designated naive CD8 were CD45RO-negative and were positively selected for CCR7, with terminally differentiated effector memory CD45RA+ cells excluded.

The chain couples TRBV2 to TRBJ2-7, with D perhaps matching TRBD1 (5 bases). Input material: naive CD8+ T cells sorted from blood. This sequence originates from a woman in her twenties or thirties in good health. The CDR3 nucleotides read TGTGCCAGCAGTGAAATCGAACAGGCGAAGTACTTC. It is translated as CASSEIEQAKYF.